This record looks at one T cell receptor (beta chain) sequence and its context. The antigen is not known. This clone may be a read error of a much larger clone one base away. It was by 5'RACE with 10-nucleotide random UMIs that the cDNA was made. Every sequencing run returned over 180 million TCR-beta sequences, which were derived from 15-18 subjects. TCRdb re-derived calls from the 5' RACE reads in MiXCR, one entry per CDR3 protein. The sample gives approximately 50,000 distinct CDR3 sequences, 10% to 13% of which show up once; approximately 5% is in the top ten. CDR3 length: 16 residues. This sample is drawn from a study of neurological immune-mediated disorders. Study-level results: HTLV-1-associated myelopathy led in TCR clonal expansion, while multiple sclerosis ranked lowest, below healthy controls.

The sequence was collected from an older man with HTLV-1-associated myelopathy (HAM/TSP). Material: PBMCs. The gene calls are TRBV12-3 or TRBV12-4 and TRBJ2-3; 10 nucleotides line up with TRBD1. This chain's CDR3 is CVSSSPGQGMRNTQYF. The CDR3 DNA sequence: TGTGTCAGCAGTTCCCCGGGACAGGGGATGAGGAATACGCAGTATTTT.